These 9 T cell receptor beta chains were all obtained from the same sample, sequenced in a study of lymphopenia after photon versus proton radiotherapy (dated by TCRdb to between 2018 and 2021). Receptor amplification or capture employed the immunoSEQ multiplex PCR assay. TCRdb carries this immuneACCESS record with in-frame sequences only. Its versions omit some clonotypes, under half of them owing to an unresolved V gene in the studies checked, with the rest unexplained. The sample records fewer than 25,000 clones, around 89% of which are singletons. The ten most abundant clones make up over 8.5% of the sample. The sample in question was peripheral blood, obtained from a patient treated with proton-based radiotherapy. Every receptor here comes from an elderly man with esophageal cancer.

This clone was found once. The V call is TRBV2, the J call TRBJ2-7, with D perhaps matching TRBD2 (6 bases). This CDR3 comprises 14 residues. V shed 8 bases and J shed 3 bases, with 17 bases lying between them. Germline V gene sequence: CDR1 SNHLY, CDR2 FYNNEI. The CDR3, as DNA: TGTGCCAGCCATTTGGCGGGATGGGACTACGAGCAGTACTTC. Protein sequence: CASHLAGWDYEQYF.

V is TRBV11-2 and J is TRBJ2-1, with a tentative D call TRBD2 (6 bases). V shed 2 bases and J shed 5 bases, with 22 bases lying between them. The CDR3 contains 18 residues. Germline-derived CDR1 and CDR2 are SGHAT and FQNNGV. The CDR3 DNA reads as TGTGCCAGCAGCTTAATGTCGTGGGGTGGCGGGGTGAACAATGAGCAGTTCTTC. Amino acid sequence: CASSLMSWGGGVNNEQFF.

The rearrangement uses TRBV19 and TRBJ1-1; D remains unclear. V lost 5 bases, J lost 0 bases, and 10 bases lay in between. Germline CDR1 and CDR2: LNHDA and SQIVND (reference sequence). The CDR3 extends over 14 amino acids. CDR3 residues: CASSPPGLNTEAFF. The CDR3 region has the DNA TGTGCCAGTAGTCCCCCAGGACTGAACACTGAAGCTTTCTTT.

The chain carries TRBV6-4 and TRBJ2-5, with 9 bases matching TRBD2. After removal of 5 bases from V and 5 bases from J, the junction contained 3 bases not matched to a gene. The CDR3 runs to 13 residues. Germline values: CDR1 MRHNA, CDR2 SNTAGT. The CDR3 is CASSPSGEETQYF. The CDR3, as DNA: TGTGCCAGCAGTCCTAGCGGGGAGGAGACCCAGTACTTC.

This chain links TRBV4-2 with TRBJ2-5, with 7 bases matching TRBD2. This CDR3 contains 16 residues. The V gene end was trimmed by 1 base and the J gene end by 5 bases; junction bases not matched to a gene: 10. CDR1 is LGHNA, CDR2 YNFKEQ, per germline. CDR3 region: CASSQGRHSGVETQYF. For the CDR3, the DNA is TGTGCCAGCAGCCAAGGTCGCCACAGCGGGGTGGAGACCCAGTACTTC.

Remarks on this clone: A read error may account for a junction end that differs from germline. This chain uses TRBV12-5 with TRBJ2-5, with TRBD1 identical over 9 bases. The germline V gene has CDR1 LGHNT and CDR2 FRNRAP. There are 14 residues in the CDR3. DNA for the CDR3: TGTGCTAGTGGAAGGGGACAGGGCCAAGAGGCCCAGTACTTC. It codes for CASGRGQGQEAQYF.

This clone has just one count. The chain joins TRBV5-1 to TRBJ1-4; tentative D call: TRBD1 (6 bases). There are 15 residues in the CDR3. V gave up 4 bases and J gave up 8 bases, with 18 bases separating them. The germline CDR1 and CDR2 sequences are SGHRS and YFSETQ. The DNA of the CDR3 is TGCGCCAGCAGCCTACAACAGGGCGAGCGGGAAAAACTGTTTTTT. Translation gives CASSLQQGEREKLFF.

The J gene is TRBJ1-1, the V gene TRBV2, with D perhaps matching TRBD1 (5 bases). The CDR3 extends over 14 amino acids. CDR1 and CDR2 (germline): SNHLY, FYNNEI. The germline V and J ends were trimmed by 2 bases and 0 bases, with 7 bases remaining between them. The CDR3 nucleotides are TGTGCCAGCAGTGAATTACAGGTGAACACTGAAGCTTTCTTT. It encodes CASSELQVNTEAFF. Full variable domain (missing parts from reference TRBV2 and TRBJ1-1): EPEVTQTPSHQVTQMGQEVILRCVPISNHLYFYWYRQILGQKVEFLVSFYNNEISEKSEIFDDQFSVERPDGSNFTLKIRSTKLEDSAMYFCASSELQVNTEAFFGQGTRLTVV.

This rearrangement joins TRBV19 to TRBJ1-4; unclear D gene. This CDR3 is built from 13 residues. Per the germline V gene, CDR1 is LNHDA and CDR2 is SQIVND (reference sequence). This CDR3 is CAARAGANEKLFF. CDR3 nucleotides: TGTGCAGCTAGGGCTGGAGCTAATGAAAAACTGTTTTTT.